These T cell receptor beta chains were read from a single sample in a study of blood T cell repertoires in COVID-19. Assay used: immunoSEQ multiplex PCR; TCRdb lists only in-frame clones, some missing. Here the sample spans about 160,000 clones, approximately 86% being singletons. What was sequenced was peripheral blood. The origin of the receptors is an older man with acute or convalescent COVID-19. CDR3s include the opening cysteine and the closing phenylalanine or tryptophan. D genes are given only for firm matches. The size of a clone is reported for some rows only, either as once, few or many, or as a class for expanded clones.

clone size	J gene	V gene	D gene	CDR3 DNA	CDR3 protein
NA	TRBJ2-5	TRBV5-4	NA	TGTGCCAGCAGCTTGGGACTCCAGGGGGGACTCCAAGAGACCCAGTACTTC	CASSLGLQGGLQETQYF
NA	TRBJ1-1	TRBV19	NA	TGTGCCAGTAGTATGCGTATACAGGGTGGCACTGAAGCTTTCTTT	CASSMRIQGGTEAFF
once	TRBJ1-1	TRBV3-1/TRBV3-2	NA	TGTGCCAGCAGCACCTCCGAGCAGGTGAACACTGAAGCTTTCTTT	CASSTSEQVNTEAFF
NA	TRBJ2-3	TRBV25-1	NA	TGTGCCAGCAGTGAAGTTCGGGGGGATACGCAGTATTTT	CASSEVRGDTQYF
NA	TRBJ2-1	TRBV5-6	TRBD2	TGTGCCAGCAGCTTTAGCGGGAGCCGGAATGAGCAGTTCTTC	CASSFSGSRNEQFF
NA	TRBJ1-1	TRBV6-2/TRBV6-3	NA	TGTGCCAGCAGTGAGAGGACAGAAGCTTTCTTT	CASSERTEAFF
NA	TRBJ2-2	TRBV5-1	TRBD2	TGCGCCAGCAGCATTAGCGGGAGAGGCACCGGGGAGCTGTTTTTT	CASSISGRGTGELFF
NA	TRBJ1-1	TRBV28	NA	TGTGCCAGCAGTTTTGGGGACTTTCTGAACACTGAAGCTTTCTTT	CASSFGDFLNTEAFF
NA	TRBJ2-3	TRBV5-1	NA	TGCGCCAGCAGCTTGCCGAGCACAGATACGCAGTATTTT	CASSLPSTDTQYF
NA	TRBJ2-7	TRBV7-2	NA	TGTGCCAGCAGCTTAGCGGACGGGAGCTCCTACGAGCAGTACTTC	CASSLADGSSYEQYF
NA	TRBJ2-1	TRBV11-3	TRBD1	TGTGCCAGCAGCACATCGACAGGGAGCTCCTACAATGAGCAGTTCTTC	CASSTSTGSSYNEQFF
NA	TRBJ2-1	TRBV6-2/TRBV6-3	TRBD2	TGTGCCAGCAGTTTCTTAGCGGGAGTAGAGCAGTTCTTC	CASSFLAGVEQFF
NA	TRBJ2-7	TRBV27	TRBD2	TGTGCCAGCAGTTGGACTAGCGGGAACTACGAGCAGTACTTC	CASSWTSGNYEQYF
NA	TRBJ2-7	TRBV5-1	TRBD1	TGCGCCACCAGAGCCGGGACAGGGACCGAGCAGTACTTC	CATRAGTGTEQYF
NA	TRBJ2-3	TRBV9	NA	TGTGCCAGCAGCGTATGGACGGGAGGCACAGATACGCAGTATTTT	CASSVWTGGTDTQYF
once	TRBJ1-4	TRBV2	NA	TGTGCCAGCACCGGACTATCAACTAATGAAAAACTGTTTTTT	CASTGLSTNEKLFF
NA	TRBJ2-1	TRBV19	NA	TGTGCCAGTAGAGCCCATAGCGGTAGCTCCTACAATGAGCAGTTCTTC	CASRAHSGSSYNEQFF
NA	TRBJ2-6	TRBV29-1	NA	TGCAGCGTTGATTGGGGGGAGAACTCTGGGGCCAACGTCCTGACTTTC	CSVDWGENSGANVLTF
NA	TRBJ2-7	TRBV7-6	NA	TGTGCCAGCAGCTTAGCCTCAGGGGTCGAGCAGTACTTC	CASSLASGVEQYF
NA	TRBJ2-2	TRBV9	TRBD2	TGTGCAAGCCGGGAGGCCACCGGGGAGCTGTTTTTT	CASREATGELFF